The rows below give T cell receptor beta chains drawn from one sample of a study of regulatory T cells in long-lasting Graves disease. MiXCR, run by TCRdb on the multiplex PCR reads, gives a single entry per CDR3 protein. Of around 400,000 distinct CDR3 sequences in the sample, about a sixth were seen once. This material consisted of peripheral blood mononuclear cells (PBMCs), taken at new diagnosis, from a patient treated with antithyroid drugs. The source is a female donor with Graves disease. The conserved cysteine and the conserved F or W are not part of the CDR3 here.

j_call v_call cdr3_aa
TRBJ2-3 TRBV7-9 ASSELASTQY
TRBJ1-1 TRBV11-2 ASSLVYRGRGPEAEAF
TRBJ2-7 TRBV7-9 ASSRTGNYEQY
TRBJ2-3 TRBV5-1 ASSLWFGTLTDTQY
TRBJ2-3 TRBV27 ASRATGMRNTQY
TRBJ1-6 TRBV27 ASSFIRGRHNSPLH
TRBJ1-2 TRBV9 ASSVGGRNFLNYGYT
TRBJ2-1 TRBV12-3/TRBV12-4 ASSFYGQNNEQS
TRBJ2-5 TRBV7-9 AIRVDETQY
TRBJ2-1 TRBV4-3 ASSQVKGAYNEQF